The 4 T cell receptor beta chains reported below all come from one sample, sequenced in a study of low-dose radiotherapy and immunotherapy resistance in tumors. Time point here: before trial treatment. With TRAV- and TRBV-specific primers, first-strand cDNA was made, covering the alpha and beta chains. For amplifying TCRs, the PCR ran for about 19 cycles with Phusion, which was used together with a constant-region primer and the adapter on the V primers. TCRdb reanalysed the reads using MiXCR and keeps one entry per CDR3 protein. The data hold around 83,000 distinct CDR3 sequences, with 15% to 20% observed a single time. The source material was PBMCs, sampled before treatment. The receptor source for this set is a male donor with prostate cancer.

This clonotype has ten or more counts. CDR3 sequence reads: CSAGGGQETQYF. The DNA for the CDR3 is TGCAGCGCCGGGGGCGGACAAGAGACCCAGTACTTC. The chain is built from TRBV29-1 and TRBJ2-5, with D perhaps being TRBD1 or TRBD2 (6 bases each). Between the trimmed V and J ends, which lost 7 bases and 2 bases, there was a span of 11 bases. The CDR3 loop spans 12 amino acids. The germline CDR1 and CDR2 sequences are SQVTM and ANQGSEA.

A remark on this clonotype: A far larger clone is just one base off, so this is likely a read error. The chain uses TRBV1 and TRBJ1-3; the tabulated D call, TRBD1, remains unverified against the DNA. TRBV1 constitutes a pseudogene. The CDR3 spans 16 residues. The DNA of the CDR3 is TGCGCCAGCAGCCAAGAGCACAGGGGGCTTGGAAACACCATATATTTT. Translating it yields CASSQEHRGLGNTIYF.

The rearrangement joins TRBV2 to TRBJ2-7, with TRBD2 identical over 12 bases. The CDR3 runs 15 residues. Looked up from germline, CDR1 is SNHLY and CDR2 is FYNNEI. V shed 7 bases and J 7 bases; nucleotides not matched to a gene: 11. The CDR3 sequence: CASKGLAGSYNEQYF. CDR3 DNA: TGTGCCAGCAAGGGACTAGCGGGCTCCTACAATGAGCAGTACTTC.

This clonotype was picked up many times. J is TRBJ2-1 and V is TRBV6-5, with 7 bases identical to TRBD2. The CDR3 extends over 14 amino acids. The J segment lost 2 bases and the V segment lost 7 bases, leaving 5 bases of the junction unmatched. Germline V CDR1 and CDR2: MNHEY, SVGAGI. The CDR3 is CASTERGAYNEQFF. CDR3 coding DNA: TGTGCCAGCACCGAACGGGGGGCCTACAATGAGCAGTTCTTC.